This T cell receptor beta chain stems from a study of OX40 agonist ivuxolimab in advanced cancers. Study-wide context: Hepatocellular carcinoma, melanoma, renal cell or head and neck cancer occurred in dose-escalation patients. Study-wide findings and caveats: More expanded clones were found, on average, in CD8+ than in CD4+ T cells. At 0.1 to 3.0 mg/kg and by week 6, CD4+ and CD8+ T cells in the blood had expanded clonally.

Clones were sequenced by immunoSEQ multiplex PCR, and TCRdb holds only the in-frame ones, with some missing. The sample has 65,000 to 95,000 clones, roughly 92% seen once; the top ten hold around 4.8%. With respect to this clone: Its antigen is unknown.

Germline V CDR1 and CDR2: SGHRS, YFSETQ. This CDR3 spans 16 amino acids. V trimming: 0 bases; J trimming: 4 bases; junction bases outside the gene matches: 9. The rearrangement joins TRBV5-1 to TRBJ2-5; 7 bases match TRBD2. This TCR was sampled from an adult with an advanced solid tumor such as melanoma, head and neck, liver or kidney cancer. The sample here was CD4+ or CD8+ T cells sorted from blood, taken in a trial of the OX40 agonist ivuxolimab. The CDR3, as DNA: TGCGCCAGCAGCTTGGGCGGGGGAATTGTAGGAGAGACCCAGTACTTC. This encodes CASSLGGGIVGETQYF.